This TCR beta chain is from a study of T-cell memory formation after mild COVID-19. As regards this clonotype: Its antigen is currently unknown. A read error may explain this, as a much larger clone is one base away.

Looked up from germline, CDR1 is SGHTA and CDR2 is FQGTGA. This CDR3 has 16 residues. Study-wide results and limits: Clones contracting over day 15 to 85 were CD4/CD8 balanced, with later expanders leaning CD4+. A subset of responding clones appeared in pre-infection memory, suggesting cross-reactive memory joined. Largely, contracting CD4+ clones fell within CM and EM, and contracting CD8+ clones within EMRA.

TCRdb analysed the 5' RACE reads with MiXCR anew, one entry per CDR3 protein. The sample comprises 50,000 or so distinct CDR3 sequences, 12% of which are singletons, and approximately 24% rests with the top ten. Sequencing was done on a sample of PBMCs or a T cell subset sorted from them (not recorded which). The source of this sequence is a man younger than 35 who had mild COVID-19 (a few samples of this study predate the infection). Cell type and time point are not known. The J gene is TRBJ2-3, the V gene TRBV7-3, with D uncertain. CDR3 in DNA: TGTGCCAGCAGCTTATCCCATTCCGGTACTCCAGATAAGCAGTATTTT. Translation gives CASSLSHSGTPDKQYF.